A selection of T cell receptor beta chains follows, all from one sample in a study of shared clonotypes between healthy human individuals. Method: immunoSEQ multiplex PCR; TCRdb's copy keeps in-frame clones and lacks some. The sample includes approximately 1,500,000 clones, around 97% seen only once; the top ten take 1.2%. Sequencing was done on a sample of naive CD4+ T cells sorted from blood. The receptors here all came from a young man in good health. The CDR3 runs from the conserved cysteine through the conserved F or W. A D gene is named only where the DNA matches it firmly. Clone size is shown for a subset of rows, as once, few, many or a class of expanded clone.

TRBV7-2	NA	NA	TRBJ2-7	CASTPQQGTEQYF	TGTGCCAGCACCCCTCAGCAGGGCACGGAGCAGTACTTC
TRBV27	NA	NA	TRBJ2-5	CASSLSGETQYF	TGTGCCAGCAGTTTATCGGGAGAGACCCAGTACTTC
TRBV21-1	NA	NA	TRBJ2-5	CASSTGTGVETQYF	TGTGCCAGCAGCACAGGGACAGGGGTAGAGACCCAGTACTTC
TRBV7-3	NA	NA	TRBJ2-1	CASSPQGNEQFF	TGTGCCAGCAGCCCCCAGGGGAATGAGCAGTTCTTC
TRBV5-1	NA	NA	TRBJ1-4	CASSVGATNEKLFF	TGCGCCAGCAGCGTAGGAGCAACTAATGAAAAACTGTTTTTT
TRBV5-1	TRBD2	NA	TRBJ2-7	CASSTTSGSGEQYF	TGCGCCAGCAGCACTACTAGCGGGAGTGGCGAGCAGTACTTC
TRBV15	NA	NA	TRBJ2-7	CATSRDRPYEQYF	TGTGCCACCAGCAGAGATCGGCCTTACGAGCAGTACTTC
TRBV29-1	TRBD2	NA	TRBJ2-1	CSARLLAVYNEQFF	TGCAGCGCCCGACTACTAGCGGTCTACAATGAGCAGTTCTTC
TRBV5-4	TRBD2	NA	TRBJ2-1	CASRMGSGISYNEQFF	TGTGCCAGCAGGATGGGTAGCGGGATTTCCTACAATGAGCAGTTCTTC
TRBV7-3	NA	NA	TRBJ2-1	CASSLRVSTSYNEQFF	TGTGCCAGCAGCTTAAGGGTCTCAACATCCTACAATGAGCAGTTCTTC
TRBV19	NA	NA	TRBJ2-7	CASSPTSRFYEQYF	TGTGCCAGTAGTCCAACGAGCCGTTTCTACGAGCAGTACTTC
TRBV4-3	TRBD2	NA	TRBJ2-7	CASSRSGTSGYEQYF	TGCGCCAGCAGCCGCTCCGGGACTAGCGGCTACGAGCAGTACTTC
TRBV7-6	TRBD1	NA	TRBJ1-1	CASSRPPGQGPTEAFF	TGTGCCAGCAGCAGGCCTCCGGGACAGGGGCCCACTGAAGCTTTCTTT
TRBV7-9	NA	NA	TRBJ2-7	CASSTEMGEQYF	TGTGCCAGCAGTACAGAAATGGGCGAGCAGTACTTC
TRBV28	TRBD2	NA	TRBJ2-1	CASSRPGTSGRAPRGSYNEQFF	TGTGCCAGCAGTCGTCCCGGGACTAGCGGGAGGGCCCCAAGGGGCTCCTACAATGAGCAGTTCTTC
TRBV18	TRBD1	NA	TRBJ2-5	CASSLQGRETQYF	TGTGCCAGCTCACTACAGGGGCGAGAGACCCAGTACTTC
TRBV19	NA	NA	TRBJ2-7	CASSISGRDPGEQYF	TGTGCCAGTAGTATATCCGGCAGGGATCCTGGCGAGCAGTACTTC
TRBV15	NA	NA	TRBJ2-7	CATSTRRAPYEQYF	TGTGCCACCAGCACCAGGAGGGCCCCCTACGAGCAGTACTTC
TRBV29-1	NA	NA	TRBJ2-7	CSVRFSYEQYF	TGCAGCGTTCGGTTCTCCTACGAGCAGTACTTC
TRBV6-5	NA	NA	TRBJ1-4	CASSWVGREKLFF	TGTGCCAGCAGTTGGGTTGGGCGTGAAAAACTGTTTTTT
TRBV5-4	TRBD2	NA	TRBJ2-3	CASRHPTSGRDTQYF	TGTGCCAGCAGGCATCCCACTAGCGGGAGGGATACGCAGTATTTT
TRBV19	TRBD1	NA	TRBJ1-3	CASSLGQGLSGNTIYF	TGTGCCAGTAGCCTAGGACAGGGGCTATCTGGAAACACCATATATTTT
TRBV6-5	TRBD1	NA	TRBJ2-5	CASSRRQGWKETQYF	TGTGCCAGCAGCCGGAGACAGGGGTGGAAAGAGACCCAGTACTTC
TRBV6-1	NA	NA	TRBJ1-1	CASSEGGRHTEAFF	TGTGCCAGCAGTGAAGGGGGCAGACACACTGAAGCTTTCTTT
TRBV11-2	NA	NA	TRBJ2-7	CASSSSTRDEQYF	TGTGCCAGCAGCTCAAGTACTAGGGACGAGCAGTACTTC
TRBV19	NA	NA	TRBJ1-1	CASSIVGNRAANTEAFF	TGTGCCAGTAGTATAGTAGGAAATAGGGCAGCGAACACTGAAGCTTTCTTT
TRBV27	TRBD2	NA	TRBJ2-1	CATLLTGTSGSFSSKKQFF	TGTGCCACCCTCCTAACCGGGACTAGCGGGAGTTTTTCGTCCAAGAAGCAGTTCTTC
TRBV5-1	NA	NA	TRBJ1-2	CASSPGTGLFGGYTF	TGCGCCAGCAGCCCTGGTACAGGGCTATTCGGTGGCTACACCTTC
TRBV7-9	NA	NA	TRBJ2-1	CASSPEVYQTDSARGSFF	TGTGCCAGCAGCCCGGAAGTCTACCAGACGGACTCCGCAAGGGGATCGTTCTTC
TRBV5-4	TRBD1	NA	TRBJ1-1	CASSLDWTGNTEAFF	TGTGCCAGCAGCTTGGACTGGACAGGGAACACTGAAGCTTTCTTT
TRBV6-6	TRBD1	NA	TRBJ2-2	CASSYRPGQISGELFF	TGTGCCAGCAGTTACCGACCGGGACAGATCTCTGGGGAGCTGTTTTTT
TRBV7-9	NA	once	TRBJ2-5	CASSLASGETQYF	TGTGCCAGCAGCTTAGCCTCTGGTGAGACCCAGTACTTC
TRBV7-2	TRBD1	NA	TRBJ2-3	CASSMDRPLDTQYF	TGTGCCAGCAGCATGGACAGGCCTCTAGATACGCAGTATTTT
TRBV5-4	NA	NA	TRBJ2-7	CASSFRWGPYEQYF	TGTGCCAGCAGCTTTAGGTGGGGCCCCTACGAGCAGTACTTC
TRBV28	TRBD1	NA	TRBJ1-2	CASSLLQGAGYTF	TGTGCCAGCAGTTTATTACAGGGGGCTGGCTACACCTTC
TRBV7-2	NA	NA	TRBJ1-5	CASSLEITRQPQHF	TGTGCCAGCAGCTTAGAGATAACGCGGCAGCCCCAGCATTTT
TRBV11-2	TRBD1	NA	TRBJ2-3	CASSSPRGSVSTDTQYF	TGTGCCAGCAGCTCCCCCAGGGGGAGTGTTAGCACAGATACGCAGTATTTT
TRBV5-6	NA	NA	TRBJ2-1	CASSLEYGSSYNEQFF	TGTGCCAGCAGCTTGGAATATGGAAGCTCCTACAATGAGCAGTTCTTC
TRBV6-1	NA	NA	TRBJ1-3	CASSAGVSGNTIYF	TGTGCCAGCAGCGCGGGGGTCTCAGGAAACACCATATATTTT
TRBV27	NA	NA	TRBJ2-5	CASSLASGATISETQYF	TGTGCCAGCAGTTTGGCCTCGGGAGCAACCATTAGTGAGACCCAGTACTTC